Listed below are T cell receptor beta chains from one sample, sequenced in a study of control samples from healthy donors and cancer patients. Clones were sequenced by immunoSEQ multiplex PCR, and TCRdb holds only the in-frame ones, with some missing. The table records 150,000 to 200,000 clones, just under 95% of them present only once. Sequences were obtained from blood. The origin of the receptors is a man aged 18-30 years in good health. Both conserved end residues are part of each CDR3. D genes are given only for firm matches. The size of a clone is reported for some rows only, either as once, few or many, or as a class for expanded clones.

clone size | J gene | V gene | D gene | CDR3 protein | CDR3 DNA
NA | TRBJ2-3 | TRBV5-1 | NA | CASSWGSPSTDTQYF | TGCGCCAGCAGCTGGGGTTCACCATCCACAGATACGCAGTATTTT
once | TRBJ2-2 | TRBV7-2 | NA | CASSPGPAQGRAGELFF | TGTGCCAGCAGCCCGGGACCGGCCCAGGGACGTGCCGGGGAGCTGTTTTTT
NA | TRBJ2-5 | TRBV6-5 | NA | CASSYRGPSQETQYF | TGTGCCAGCAGTTACCGGGGCCCATCCCAGGAGACCCAGTACTTC
NA | TRBJ2-1 | TRBV3-1/TRBV3-2 | NA | CASSLADNEQFF | TGTGCCAGCAGCCTGGCGGACAATGAGCAGTTCTTC
NA | TRBJ1-1 | TRBV5-1 | NA | CASSLDTGRTEAFF | TGCGCCAGCAGCTTGGATACGGGGCGCACTGAAGCTTTCTTT
NA | TRBJ2-5 | TRBV5-4 | NA | CASSLRGGETQYF | TGTGCCAGCAGCTTGAGGGGGGGAGAGACCCAGTACTTC
NA | TRBJ1-1 | TRBV19 | NA | CASKIQSMNTEAFF | TGTGCCAGTAAAATACAGAGCATGAACACTGAAGCTTTCTTT
NA | TRBJ2-5 | TRBV3-1/TRBV3-2 | NA | CASSQEGSKQETQYF | TGTGCCAGCAGCCAAGAGGGGTCAAAGCAAGAGACCCAGTACTTC
NA | TRBJ2-3 | TRBV5-1 | NA | CASSSTGTAPDTQYF | TGCGCCAGCAGCTCCACCGGGACGGCGCCAGATACGCAGTATTTT
NA | TRBJ1-2 | TRBV25-1 | NA | CASSEIYGYTF | TGTGCCAGCAGTGAGATCTATGGCTACACCTTC
NA | TRBJ1-2 | TRBV15 | NA | CATSRPLAGYGYTF | TGTGCCACCAGCAGGCCTCTCGCGGGCTATGGCTACACCTTC
NA | TRBJ1-1 | TRBV5-6 | NA | CASSRYGTEAFF | TGTGCCAGCAGCCGATACGGGACAGAAGCTTTCTTT
NA | TRBJ1-2 | TRBV6-1 | NA | CASSEGANYGYTF | TGTGCCAGCAGTGAAGGGGCCAACTATGGCTACACCTTC
NA | TRBJ1-6 | TRBV5-8 | NA | CASRKGKSPLHF | TGTGCCAGCAGGAAGGGCAAGTCACCCCTCCACTTT
few | TRBJ1-6 | TRBV10-1 | NA | CASSDTRDSPLHF | TGCGCCAGCAGTGATACACGGGATTCACCCCTCCACTTT
NA | TRBJ1-5 | TRBV6-2/TRBV6-3 | NA | CASSTGSASNQPQHF | TGTGCCAGCAGTACGGGATCGGCGAGCAATCAGCCCCAGCATTTT
NA | TRBJ1-2 | TRBV4-1 | TRBD1 | CASSPGQGARGYTF | TGCGCCAGCAGCCCCGGACAGGGGGCGAGGGGCTACACCTTC
NA | TRBJ2-3 | TRBV4-1 | NA | CASSPTASTDTQYF | TGCGCCAGCAGTCCGACTGCTAGCACAGATACGCAGTATTTT
NA | TRBJ1-6 | TRBV5-1 | TRBD1 | CASSKGQTKDSPLHF | TGCGCCAGCAGCAAGGGACAGACTAAGGATTCACCCCTCCACTTT
NA | TRBJ2-3 | TRBV7-8 | NA | CASSLISSQTQYF | TGTGCCAGCAGCTTGATAAGTTCGCAGACGCAGTATTTT
NA | TRBJ2-2 | TRBV5-1 | NA | CASSTLGGNTGELFF | TGCGCCAGCAGCACCTTAGGCGGGAACACCGGGGAGCTGTTTTTT
NA | TRBJ2-2 | TRBV20-1 | NA | CSASLGLPGELFF | TGCAGTGCTAGTCTGGGTTTACCCGGGGAGCTGTTTTTT
NA | TRBJ1-3 | TRBV29-1 | TRBD1 | CSVTGTGGDTIYF | TGCAGCGTGACCGGGACAGGGGGAGACACCATATATTTT